These T cell receptor beta chains were read from a single sample in a study of regulatory T cells in long-lasting Graves disease. TCRdb re-called the multiplex PCR reads with MiXCR, one entry per CDR3 protein. The table lists a few hundred thousand distinct CDR3 sequences, approximately 18% of them singletons. The data were also submitted as part of a second study, on T cells in Graves' hyperthyroidism and ophthalmopathy.

The sequencing used peripheral blood mononuclear cells (PBMCs), collected at new diagnosis, from a patient treated with antithyroid drugs. The receptors shown here come from a woman in her twenties or thirties with Graves disease. CDR3s include the opening cysteine and the closing phenylalanine or tryptophan. The D gene is left open where the match is weak. The listing skips clone size in some rows; elsewhere it reads once, few, many or a size class.

D gene,V gene,clone size,J gene,CDR3 DNA,CDR3 protein
TRBD2,TRBV4-1,.,TRBJ2-7,TGCGCCAGCAGCCAACCGACTAGCAGCTACGAGCAGTACTTC,CASSQPTSSYEQYF
.,TRBV5-1,many,TRBJ2-2,TGCGCCAGCAGCTTGGCGGGTAGCCGGAGCACCGGGGAGCTGTTTTTT,CASSLAGSRSTGELFF
TRBD1,TRBV12-3/TRBV12-4,many,TRBJ1-4,TGTGCCAGCACCCCGGGACAGCCTAATGAAAAACTGTTTTTT,CASTPGQPNEKLFF
.,TRBV12-3/TRBV12-4,many,TRBJ2-7,TGTGCCAGCAGTCAAACAGGCTCCTACGAGCAGTACTTC,CASSQTGSYEQYF
TRBD2,TRBV7-2,many,TRBJ2-4,TGTGCCAGCAGCCCAGGAGGCGGGGGGTTCATCAAAAACATTCAGTACTTC,CASSPGGGGFIKNIQYF
.,TRBV2,many,TRBJ2-1,TGTGCCAGCAGTGAATTAAGTCTCAGCTCCTACAATGAGCAGTTCTTC,CASSELSLSSYNEQFF
TRBD1,TRBV11-2,once,TRBJ2-7,TGTGCCAGCAGCTTAGCGGAGGCCCAGGGGGCAGATTACGAGCAGTACTTC,CASSLAEAQGADYEQYF
.,TRBV18,many,TRBJ1-4,TGTGCCAGCTCACCGACCGGGACACGTAATGAAAAACTGTTTTTT,CASSPTGTRNEKLFF
TRBD1,TRBV10-3,many,TRBJ2-5,TGTGCCATCAGTGACTCCGGGACAGCCAAAGAGACCCAGTACTTC,CAISDSGTAKETQYF
TRBD1,TRBV4-1,.,TRBJ2-3,TGCGCCAGCAGCCAAGATGGGCAGGGGGCCCGCTCAGATACGCAGTATTTT,CASSQDGQGARSDTQYF
TRBD1,TRBV5-4,many,TRBJ1-2,TGTGCCAGCAGCCCTGGACAGGCCGTAGCTTCAAACTATGGCTACACCTTC,CASSPGQAVASNYGYTF
.,TRBV6-5,.,TRBJ1-5,TGTGCCAGCAGTTACTCGGCGGGGATGAGCAATCAGCCCCAGCATTTT,CASSYSAGMSNQPQHF
.,TRBV30,many,TRBJ2-1,TGTGCCTTCAAGCCGGAGGGACTTCAACTCTACAATGAGCAGTTCTTC,CAFKPEGLQLYNEQFF
.,TRBV11-2,.,TRBJ2-1,TGTGCCAGCAGCACTATAGGGGATGAGCAGTTCTTC,CASSTIGDEQFF
.,TRBV12-3/TRBV12-4,many,TRBJ1-6,TGTGCCAGCAGTGTCTATAATTCACCCCTCCACTTT,CASSVYNSPLHF
.,TRBV18,many,TRBJ2-1,TGTGCCAGCTCATCTTTGGTCTCGGGTGTGGATGAGCAGTTCTTC,CASSSLVSGVDEQFF
TRBD1,TRBV30,many,TRBJ1-2,TGTGCCTGGAGTGTTTTCACCGGACAGGGGGAGGGCTACACCTTC,CAWSVFTGQGEGYTF
.,TRBV6-1,.,TRBJ1-2,TGTGCCAGCAGTGGGACAGAACTCTATGGCTACACCTTC,CASSGTELYGYTF
.,TRBV19,.,TRBJ1-5,TGTGCCACCACCGAGCCGGGACGGCCTAATTGGCCCCAGCATTTT,CATTEPGRPNWPQHF
.,TRBV27,.,TRBJ2-5,TGTGCCAGCAGTTTTATAGGGCCCCAAGAGACCCAGTACTTC,CASSFIGPQETQYF
TRBD2,TRBV7-8,many,TRBJ2-3,TGTGCCAGCAACACCCTCTCGGGACTATCCACAGATACGCAGTATTTT,CASNTLSGLSTDTQYF
.,TRBV6-2/TRBV6-3,many,TRBJ1-2,TGTGCCAGCAGTCTATATAACTATGGCTACACCTTC,CASSLYNYGYTF
.,TRBV6-1,many,TRBJ1-2,TGTGCCAGCACGGCGGGGGGGACAAAAGGCTACACCTTC,CASTAGGTKGYTF
.,TRBV7-9,many,TRBJ1-1,TGTGCCAGCAGCTTAGTATCTGGGGGGGTTCGAGCTTTCTTT,CASSLVSGGVRAFF
TRBD1,TRBV2,.,TRBJ1-6,TGTGCCAGCAGTGGCGCCGGGACAGCTAATAATTCACCCCTCCACTTT,CASSGAGTANNSPLHF
TRBD2,TRBV7-9,.,TRBJ2-1,TGTGCCAGCAGCTTGATACTAGCGGGAGGAGTAGATGAACAGTGCTTC,CASSLILAGGVDEQCF
.,TRBV5-6,few,TRBJ2-3,TGTGCCAGCAGCTTGGTCTCTAGCACAGATACGCAGTATTTT,CASSLVSSTDTQYF
TRBD1,TRBV20-1,many,TRBJ2-7,TGCAGTGCTAGAGGGGGACAGTCCCTACGAGGGCAGTACTTC,CSARGGQSLRGQYF
.,TRBV7-7,.,TRBJ1-5,TGTGCTAGCAGCCCTCCTTTGGGGCGCAAACAGCCCCAGCATTTT,CASSPPLGRKQPQHF
.,TRBV5-6,many,TRBJ2-5,TGTGCCAGCAGCTCGGCCCTCGGGGAGACCCAGTACTTC,CASSSALGETQYF
TRBD2,TRBV27,.,TRBJ2-7,TGTGCCAGCAGTTTTTCTAGCGGGGAAGCAACCTACGAGCAGTACTTC,CASSFSSGEATYEQYF
TRBD1,TRBV10-3,many,TRBJ1-2,TGTGCCATCAGTGAGCTAGGCCAGGGGGCCGGCTACACCTTC,CAISELGQGAGYTF
.,TRBV7-9,many,TRBJ1-2,TGTGCCAGCAGCTTCGGGGAGGATGGCTACACCTTC,CASSFGEDGYTF
TRBD1,TRBV28,many,TRBJ2-3,TGTGCCGCGACAGGGTCTCGATTTGATACGCAGTATTTT,CAATGSRFDTQYF
.,TRBV27,.,TRBJ2-3,TGTGCCAGCAGTTTAGTGGTCAGCATCGGCACAGATACGCAGTATTTT,CASSLVVSIGTDTQYF
TRBD1,TRBV4-1,.,TRBJ1-1,TGCGCCAGCAGCCTCTCCCTGGACAGGGACACTGAAGCTTTCTTT,CASSLSLDRDTEAFF
TRBD1,TRBV3-1,many,TRBJ2-7,TGTGCCAGCAGGCTTACAGGGGCGAGCTCCTACGAGCAGTACTTC,CASRLTGASSYEQYF
TRBD1,TRBV12-3/TRBV12-4,many,TRBJ1-1,TGTGCCAGCACCCCCGACAGGGGAACGACCACTGAAGCTTTCTTT,CASTPDRGTTTEAFF
TRBD2,TRBV19,.,TRBJ2-4,TGTGCCAGTAGCCCAGCACTAGCGGGAGGGCTAAGGGCCAAAAACATTCAGTACTTC,CASSPALAGGLRAKNIQYF
.,TRBV29-1,many,TRBJ2-5,TGCAGCGTTCGCGGGGAGACCCAGTACTTC,CSVRGETQYF
TRBD1,TRBV10-3,few,TRBJ1-2,TGTGCCATCAACCCAGGGGGCGCTGGCTACACCTTC,CAINPGGAGYTF